The entry below gives a single TCR beta chain sequence along with its context. The antigen remains undetermined. The entry originates in a study of graft-versus-host responses after intestinal transplantation. Study context: Anti-thymocyte globulin was used for induction in all recipients, who then took tacrolimus and steroids for approximately 3 years.

TCRdb's copy holds only in-frame clones and misses some; the assay was immunoSEQ multiplex PCR. The data hold tens of thousands of clones, with around 94% observed a single time. The study's findings and limits: Allografts from individuals with graft-donor T cell macrochimerism displayed high graft-versus-host to host-versus-graft clonal ratios.

Sequenced here: unstimulated CD4+ T cells sorted from spleen or lymph node cells, sampled before transplant. The receptor comes from a human donor who was the organ donor for an intestinal transplant.

CDR3 sequence (DNA): TGTGCCAGCAGGACAGCGAACACCGGGGAGCTGTTTTTT. It encodes CASRTANTGELFF. The chain employs TRBV27 and TRBJ2-2, with D maybe TRBD1 (5 bases). This CDR3 contains 13 residues. V was pared by 6 bases and J by 0 bases, with 5 bases between. CDR1 and CDR2 from the germline V gene are MNHEY and SMNVEV (reference sequence).